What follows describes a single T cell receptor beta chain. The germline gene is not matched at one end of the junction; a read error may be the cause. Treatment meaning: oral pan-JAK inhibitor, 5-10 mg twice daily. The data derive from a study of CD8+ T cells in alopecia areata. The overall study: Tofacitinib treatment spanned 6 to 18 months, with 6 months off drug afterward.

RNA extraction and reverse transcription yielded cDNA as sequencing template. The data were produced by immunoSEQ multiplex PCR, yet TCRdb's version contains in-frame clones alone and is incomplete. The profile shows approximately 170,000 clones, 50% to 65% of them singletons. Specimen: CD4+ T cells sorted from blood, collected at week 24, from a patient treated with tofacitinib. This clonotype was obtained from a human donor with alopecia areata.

The CDR3 protein is CASSQEKRWDTEAFF. The CDR3 nucleotides are TGTGCCAGCAGCCAAGAAAAACGATGGGACACTGAAGCTTTCTTT. V gene TRBV4-1 combines with J gene TRBJ1-1; D gene unclear. CDR1 is MGHRA and CDR2 is YSYEKL in the germline V gene. The CDR3 extends over 15 amino acids.